The 30 T cell receptor beta chains below come from one sample, sequenced in a study of T cells in Graves' hyperthyroidism and ophthalmopathy. The CDR3 regions of TCR beta were amplified from RNA transcripts. HTBI primers were employed in a first-round RT-PCR of the TCR CDR3. TCRdb recomputed calls from the multiplex PCR reads with MiXCR, one row per CDR3 protein. The sample carries under 250,000 distinct CDR3 sequences, roughly a quarter recorded once. Source material: blood. The source of these receptors is a woman in her 40s with Graves' ophthalmopathy.

Many counts were recorded for this clonotype. The chain is built from TRBV7-2 and TRBJ2-7; a weak D match, TRBD2 (5 bases). Germline values: CDR1 SGHTA, CDR2 FQGNSA. V dropped 2 bases and J dropped 5 bases, with 13 bases sitting between them. The CDR3 spans 14 residues. The CDR3 sequence is CASSLYGIGDEQYF. CDR3 DNA sequence: TGTGCCAGCAGCTTATACGGGATTGGCGACGAGCAGTACTTC.

There are many counts of this clonotype. This chain connects TRBV5-1 to TRBJ2-1; 11 nucleotides agree with TRBD2. Per the germline V gene, CDR1 is SGHRS and CDR2 is YFSETQ. The V gene end was trimmed by 6 bases and the J gene end by 9 bases; junction bases not matched to a gene: 8. The CDR3 extends over 14 amino acids. In nucleotides, the CDR3 is TGCGCCAGCATCCCGGGACTAGCGGTTTCTGAGCAGTTCTTC. This gives the protein CASIPGLAVSEQFF.

This clonotype occurred many times. The rearrangement links TRBV2 to TRBJ2-2; 9 bases map to TRBD1. The length of the CDR3 is 15 residues. The germline V gene has CDR1 SNHLY and CDR2 FYNNEI. V was pared by 10 bases and J by 1 base, with 7 bases of the junction left unmatched. The CDR3 coding sequence is TGTGCCACCACCCCGGGACAGGGGAACACCGGGGAGCTGTTTTTT. As protein: CATTPGQGNTGELFF.

The sample holds many counts of this clonotype. V gene TRBV28 combines with J gene TRBJ1-5; 8 nucleotides line up with TRBD1. The J segment lost 6 bases and the V segment lost 6 bases, leaving 7 bases of the junction unmatched. The V gene's germline CDR1 is MDHEN and CDR2 SYDVKM. The CDR3 loop spans 14 amino acids. The CDR3: CASSWTGRSQPQHF. The CDR3 DNA is TGTGCCAGCAGCTGGACAGGGAGGAGTCAGCCCCAGCATTTT.

The chain is built from TRBV20-1 and TRBJ1-2; D remains unclear. Trimming removed 3 bases at V and 4 bases at J, with 9 bases between. CDR3 length equals 12 residues. CDR1 is DFQATT, CDR2 SNEGSKA, per germline (reference sequence). CDR3 protein: CSASNSFYGYTF. CDR3 nucleotide sequence: TGCAGTGCTAGTAACAGTTTCTATGGCTACACCTTC.

The V call is TRBV6-1, the J call TRBJ2-7, with 7 bases fitting TRBD2. Germline CDR1 and CDR2: MNHNS and SASEGT. V shed 7 bases and J 6 bases; nucleotides not matched to a gene: 15. There are 15 residues in the CDR3. The CDR3 DNA sequence: TGTGCCAGCACTCCTCGGGGAGGGTGGGGTTCCGAGCAGTACTTC. This translates into CASTPRGGWGSEQYF.

This clonotype was counted at least ten times. This chain uses TRBV28 with TRBJ2-6; D unclear. CDR1 is MDHEN and CDR2 is SYDVKM in the germline V gene. The CDR3 consists of 17 residues. V was pared by 5 bases and J by 0 bases, with 14 bases between. In DNA, the CDR3 is TGTGCCAGCAGTCCTTTGGTAAGCCACTCTGGGGCCAACGTCCTGACTTTC. Residues: CASSPLVSHSGANVLTF.

There are many counts of this clonotype. The chain is built from TRBV20-1 and TRBJ2-5; the match to TRBD1 covers 7 bases. CDR3 length: 14 amino acids. Germline CDR1 DFQATT, CDR2 SNEGSKA (reference sequence). The trim removed 5 bases at V and 1 base at J, leaving 7 bases unmatched. This chain's CDR3 is CSAQTGLLQETQYF. CDR3 sequence (DNA): TGCAGTGCTCAGACAGGGCTACTCCAAGAGACCCAGTACTTC.

This clonotype was observed many times. The rearrangement uses TRBV4-1 and TRBJ2-7, with 8 bases matching TRBD2. Germline V lookup: CDR1 MGHRA, CDR2 YSYEKL. The V gene end was trimmed by 3 bases and the J gene end by 2 bases; junction bases not matched to a gene: 12. This CDR3 is built from 17 residues. CDR3 sequence (DNA): TGCGCCAGCAGCCAGGCATGGGTAAGCGGGAGCCCCTACGAGCAGTACTTC. Its translation is CASSQAWVSGSPYEQYF.

This clonotype appeared many times. The chain is built from TRBV7-2 and TRBJ2-7; D ambiguous. Per germline, CDR1 SGHTA and CDR2 FQGNSA. This CDR3 is 14 amino acids long. V was trimmed by 0 bases and J by 6 bases, leaving 12 bases between them. DNA of the CDR3: TGTGCCAGCAGCTTAGCGGGATCTCTGGGCGAGCAGTACTTC. It yields the protein CASSLAGSLGEQYF.

This clonotype was seen a few times. The V gene is TRBV28, the J gene TRBJ2-7; D remains unclear. Trimming removed 5 bases from V and 7 bases from J, with 6 bases in between. This CDR3 is built from 10 residues. Looked up from germline, CDR1 is MDHEN and CDR2 is SYDVKM. This CDR3 is CASSAREQYF. Written as DNA, the CDR3 is TGTGCCAGCAGTGCGCGGGAGCAGTACTTC. Using reference TRBV28 and TRBJ2-7 for the parts outside the CDR3, the full variable domain is DVKVTQSSRYLVKRTGEKVFLECVQDMDHENMFWYRQDPGLGLRLIYFSYDVKMKEKGDIPEGYSVSREKKERFSLILESASTNQTSMYLCASSAREQYFGPGTRLTVT.

This clonotype was seen many times. CDR3 residues: CASSAAGTGTYEQYF. CDR3 nucleotide sequence: TGTGCCAGCAGCGCCGCCGGGACAGGGACCTACGAGCAGTACTTC. The chain has TRBV4-2 and TRBJ2-7; 9 bases agree with TRBD1. The CDR3 has 15 residues. From germline, CDR1 is LGHNA and CDR2 YNFKEQ. V trimming: 5 bases; J trimming: 2 bases; junction bases outside the gene matches: 7.

This clonotype is a singleton in its sample. The chain recombines TRBV6-1 with TRBJ1-1; TRBD1 is a possible D gene (6 bases). The CDR3 has 14 amino acids. Germline V gene sequence: CDR1 MNHNS, CDR2 SASEGT. Between the trimmed V and J ends, which lost 3 bases and 4 bases, there was a span of 12 bases. The CDR3 DNA reads as TGTGCCAGCAGTGATCGGGGGCTGAGCACTGAAGCTTTCTTT. It encodes CASSDRGLSTEAFF.

The chain couples TRBV12-3 or TRBV12-4 to TRBJ2-7, with no clear D. The length of the CDR3 is 14 residues. Trimming shortened V by 5 bases and J by 4 bases, and 15 bases separated the two germline ends. Written as DNA, the CDR3 is TGTGCCAGCAGTCGTGGAGTGTGGGGTTACGAGCAGTACTTC. It encodes CASSRGVWGYEQYF.

This clonotype was detected ten times or more. The rearrangement uses TRBV2 and TRBJ1-2; a weak D match, TRBD1 (6 bases). Germline-derived CDR1 and CDR2 are SNHLY and FYNNEI. Trimming took 5 bases from V and 7 from J, leaving 11 bases between them. The CDR3 is made up of 12 amino acids. This chain's CDR3 is CASSMGQGGYTF. The CDR3, as DNA: TGTGCCAGCAGTATGGGACAAGGTGGCTACACCTTC.

This clonotype occurred once. The chain joins TRBV7-2 to TRBJ1-2; D unresolved. CDR3 length: 13 residues. Germline V gene lookup returns CDR1 SGHTA and CDR2 FQGNSA. Between the trimmed V and J ends, which lost 4 bases and 8 bases, there was a span of 14 bases. The CDR3 here is CASSSWSGEGYTF. The CDR3, as DNA: TGTGCCAGCAGCTCCTGGAGCGGAGAAGGCTACACCTTC.

This clonotype was counted many times. This sequence joins TRBV16 and TRBJ2-7, with D unresolved. Trimming shortened V by 4 bases and J by 4 bases, and 8 bases separated the two germline ends. Germline CDR1 and CDR2: KGHSY and FQNENV. The length of the CDR3 is 12 residues. The CDR3 nucleotides are TGTGCCAGCAGCCGGGTCGTATACGAGCAGTACTTC. Translated, it gives CASSRVVYEQYF.

With regard to this clonotype: At one end, the junction sequence differs from germline, possibly due to a read error. In DNA, the CDR3 is TGTGCCAGCAGAGTAGGGGAGGGTACTGAGGCTTTCTTT. Protein product: CASRVGEGTEAFF. The chain carries TRBV28 and TRBJ1-1; possibly TRBD1 for D (5 bases). CDR1 and CDR2 (germline): MDHEN, SYDVKM. The CDR3 has 13 amino acids.

This clonotype was recorded many times. The J gene is TRBJ1-1, the V gene TRBV5-1; 7 bases line up with TRBD1. The CDR3 has 14 amino acids. Germline values: CDR1 SGHRS, CDR2 YFSETQ. Germline trimming cut 9 bases from V and 1 base from J; bases unmatched to any gene: 9. The DNA for the CDR3 is TGCGCCACCAGACAAGGGGGCGGGAACACTGAAGCTTTCTTT. Encoded protein: CATRQGGGNTEAFF.

In its sample, this clonotype was seen many times. This chain links TRBV2 with TRBJ2-5; no definite D call. CDR1 is SNHLY, CDR2 FYNNEI, per germline. The CDR3 length is 15 residues. Trimming removed 3 bases at V and 1 base at J, with 12 bases between. DNA for the CDR3: TGTGCCAGCAGTGACCCGGAACTAACCCAAGAGACCCAGTACTTC. Its translation is CASSDPELTQETQYF.

This clonotype was recorded at least ten times. The CDR3 spells CASSLQGATNTEAFF. The CDR3 DNA sequence: TGCGCCAGCAGCTTACAGGGGGCGACGAACACTGAAGCTTTCTTT. V is TRBV5-1 and J is TRBJ1-1, with 9 nucleotides matching TRBD1. This CDR3 comprises 15 residues. The V and J ends lost 2 bases and 1 base, in that order; junction bases with no gene match: 3. Germline V gene sequence: CDR1 SGHRS, CDR2 YFSETQ.

The CDR3 here is CAWRPAGQVHAFF. In nucleotides, the CDR3 is TGTGCCTGGAGACCCGCGGGACAGGTTCACGCTTTCTTT. V and J are TRBV11-2 and TRBJ1-1, with TRBD1 identical over 8 bases. V lost 11 bases and J lost 11; bases outside the gene matches: 16. The germline V gene encodes CDR1 SGHAT and CDR2 FQNNGV. The CDR3 loop spans 13 amino acids.

Remarks on this clonotype: Sequence at one end of the junction differs from germline and may be a read error. The V gene is TRBV28, the J gene TRBJ2-2; D is tentatively TRBD1 or TRBD2 (6 bases each). CDR3 length: 15 amino acids. CDR1 and CDR2 (germline): MDHEN, SYDVKM. The DNA of the CDR3 is TGTGCCAGCAGGAGGGGACTGGGACACACCGGGGAGCTGTATTTT. This sequence encodes CASRRGLGHTGELYF.

In this sample, this clonotype turned up many times. The gene calls are TRBV28 and TRBJ2-7, with 14 bases aligning to TRBD2. The CDR3 consists of 21 residues. Trimming at V came to 1 base and at J to 0 bases, leaving 14 bases not matched to a gene. CDR1 and CDR2 from the germline V gene are MDHEN and SYDVKM. The CDR3 loop is CASSLYIDGTSGRVGSYEQYF. The CDR3 DNA reads as TGTGCCAGCAGTTTATATATCGACGGGACTAGCGGGAGAGTTGGCTCCTACGAGCAGTACTTC. The full variable domain, rest sourced from reference TRBV28 and TRBJ2-7, is DVKVTQSSRYLVKRTGEKVFLECVQDMDHENMFWYRQDPGLGLRLIYFSYDVKMKEKGDIPEGYSVSREKKERFSLILESASTNQTSMYLCASSLYIDGTSGRVGSYEQYFGPGTRLTVT.

The chain recombines TRBV15 with TRBJ2-5, with TRBD2 matching over 8 bases. The germline V gene has CDR1 LNHNV and CDR2 YYDKDF (reference sequence). V shed 1 base and J 4 bases; nucleotides not matched to a gene: 5. The CDR3 is 15 residues long. The CDR3 sequence is CATSRVSLAGETQYF. The CDR3 DNA sequence: TGTGCCACCAGCAGAGTGTCCCTAGCGGGAGAGACCCAGTACTTC.

This clonotype was found many times. The V and J genes are TRBV7-9 and TRBJ2-7; 11 bases line up with TRBD1. The V gene's germline CDR1 is SEHNR and CDR2 FQNEAQ (reference sequence). CDR3 length: 15 residues. Trimming cost V 4 bases and J 0 bases; bases outside gene matches: 2. This CDR3 reads CASSWGTGGSYEQYF. The CDR3 DNA reads as TGTGCCAGCAGCTGGGGGACAGGGGGCTCCTACGAGCAGTACTTC.

This clonotype showed up many times. V gene TRBV28 combines with J gene TRBJ1-1; D call uncertain. Between the trimmed V and J ends, which lost 3 bases and 0 bases, there was a span of 14 bases. Germline V lookup: CDR1 MDHEN, CDR2 SYDVKM. The length of the CDR3 is 16 residues. This CDR3 is CASSFELERMNTEAFF. CDR3 DNA sequence: TGTGCCAGCAGTTTCGAGTTGGAAAGGATGAACACTGAAGCTTTCTTT.

This clonotype has at least ten counts. One end of the junction varies from germline; a read error may be responsible. The chain recombines TRBV29-1 with TRBJ1-3, with unresolved D. This CDR3 region has 13 residues. Germline loops: CDR1 SQVTM, CDR2 ANQGSEA. CDR3 in amino acids: CSVPSSSGNTIYF. In nucleotides, the CDR3 is TGCAGCGTCCCATCGAGCTCTGGAAATACCATATATTTT.

This clonotype was seen ten or more times. This chain links TRBV28 with TRBJ1-1; unclear D gene. Trimming removed 5 bases from V and 0 bases from J, with 10 bases in between. This CDR3 region has 14 residues. CDR1 is MDHEN and CDR2 is SYDVKM in the germline V gene. CDR3 loop: CASSASVLNTEAFF. Here the CDR3 DNA reads TGTGCCAGCAGTGCCAGTGTATTGAACACTGAAGCTTTCTTT. Full variable domain (remainder filled in from reference TRBV28 and TRBJ1-1): DVKVTQSSRYLVKRTGEKVFLECVQDMDHENMFWYRQDPGLGLRLIYFSYDVKMKEKGDIPEGYSVSREKKERFSLILESASTNQTSMYLCASSASVLNTEAFFGQGTRLTVV.

This clonotype was detected ten times or more. The rearrangement links TRBV29-1 to TRBJ2-7; D is undetermined. The CDR3 contains 12 residues. V was pared by 0 bases and J by 2 bases, with 5 bases between. Germline assignment: CDR1 SQVTM and CDR2 ANQGSEA. The CDR3 DNA follows: TGCAGCGTTGAAGATCTAACCTACGAGCAGTACTTC. Its translation is CSVEDLTYEQYF.